This T cell receptor (beta chain) comes out of a study of Graves' ophthalmopathy and Graves' hyperthyroidism. Study context: At initial diagnosis, peripheral blood was obtained, and this preceded any treatment.

For this clonotype: As yet, its antigen is unknown. The junction does not match germline at one end; this may be a read error.

Germline V gene sequence: CDR1 MNHEY, CDR2 SVGEGT. The CDR3 totals 13 residues. RNA transcripts yielded amplified TCR beta CDR3 regions. The workflow started with a first-round RT-PCR run with HTBI primers and then moved on to a second-round multiplex PCR. In TCRdb, the multiplex PCR reads were re-called with MiXCR into one record per CDR3 protein. The data show 680,000 or so distinct CDR3 sequences, with approximately 22% seen just once and approximately 7% held by the top ten. Study-level findings and limits: Discrimination between ophthalmopathy and stable hyperthyroidism by a 13-signature model showed approximately 89% sensitivity and less than 84% specificity.

Sequencing used peripheral blood. This chain connects TRBV6-2 or TRBV6-3 to TRBJ1-1; D possibly corresponds to TRBD1 (6 bases). The receptor was isolated from a young woman with stable Graves' hyperthyroidism. Some clones in this sample may be carry-over from other donors' samples. The chain's CDR3 is CASSLDRNTESFF. The CDR3 region has the DNA TGTGCCAGCAGTCTCGACAGGAACACTGAATCTTTCTTT.